These 25 T cell receptor beta chains share one sample of origin, sequenced in a study of T cell responses to AZD1222 COVID-19 vaccine. Data came from immunoSEQ multiplex PCR; TCRdb stores just in-frame clones and leaves some out. The sample yields about 100,000 clones, over 75% seen once. The source material was peripheral blood, sampled on day 0 of AZD1222 vaccination. These receptor sequences come from an adult in good health.

This chain joins TRBV11-2 and TRBJ2-3; D perhaps matches TRBD2 (5 bases). Per the germline V gene, CDR1 is SGHAT and CDR2 is FQNNGV. CDR3 length equals 14 residues. With 3 bases removed from V and 4 bases from J, the gap between germline ends came to 11 bases. This chain's CDR3 is CASSLLATADTQYF. CDR3 coding DNA: TGTGCCAGCAGCTTGCTAGCTACAGCAGATACGCAGTATTTT. Variable domain in full (rest from reference TRBV11-2 and TRBJ2-3): EAGVAQSPRYKIIEKRQSVAFWCNPISGHATLYWYQQILGQGPKLLIQFQNNGVVDDSQLPKDRFSAERLKGVDSTLKIQPAKLEDSAVYLCASSLLATADTQYFGPGTRLTVL.

J is TRBJ2-7 and V is TRBV4-2; D possibly corresponds to TRBD1 (6 bases). Trimming left V 2 bases short and J 5 bases short, with 13 bases between. CDR1 is LGHNA, CDR2 YNFKEQ, per germline. This CDR3 has 14 amino acids. The CDR3 here is CASSQLQGQNEQYF. The CDR3 DNA follows: TGTGCCAGCAGCCAACTCCAGGGGCAGAACGAGCAGTACTTC.

This clone appeared a single time. The chain employs TRBV6-5 and TRBJ1-6; D unclear. Germline CDR1 is MNHEY and CDR2 is SVGAGI. The CDR3 extends over 14 amino acids. The V and J ends lost 11 bases and 0 bases respectively, with 11 bases between them. CDR3 DNA: TGTGCCGGATCGCCGGCCTCCTATAATTCACCCCTCCACTTT. Protein: CAGSPASYNSPLHF.

V gene TRBV4-2 combines with J gene TRBJ2-7; D gene uncertain. The CDR3 totals 16 residues. Germline-derived CDR1 and CDR2 are LGHNA and YNFKEQ. The V gene lost 0 bases and the J gene lost 0 bases, with 12 bases spanning the gap. CDR3 region: CASSQDQEQPSYEQYF. In DNA form, the CDR3 reads TGTGCCAGCAGCCAAGATCAGGAACAGCCCTCCTACGAGCAGTACTTC.

The chain links TRBV28 to TRBJ2-3; D is unresolved. This CDR3 has 12 amino acids. With 7 bases removed from V and 8 bases from J, the gap between germline ends came to 13 bases. Germline V CDR1 and CDR2: MDHEN, SYDVKM. This CDR3 is CASTSEGRTQYF. The CDR3 bases are TGTGCCAGCACCTCGGAAGGGCGTACGCAGTATTTT.

This chain uses TRBV13 with TRBJ2-7; tentative D call: TRBD2 (6 bases). This CDR3 is 14 amino acids long. Germline V lookup: CDR1 PRHDT, CDR2 FYEKMQ (reference sequence). The V end lost 5 bases, the J end lost 4 bases, and 15 bases lay between the germline ends. CDR3 nucleotides: TGTGCCAGCAGCATAGAGGGAGGAGGGTACGAGCAGTACTTC. Protein sequence: CASSIEGGGYEQYF.

The CDR3 DNA is TGTGCCTGGAGTGTTACCGCCGGGGAGCTGTTTTTT. The encoded protein is CAWSVTAGELFF. The gene calls are TRBV30 and TRBJ2-2; no firm D call. The CDR3 length is 12 residues. Trimming shortened V by 0 bases and J by 6 bases, and 5 bases separated the two germline ends. Germline CDR1 is GTSNPN and CDR2 is SVGIG (reference sequence). The whole variable domain, filled in from reference TRBV30 and TRBJ2-2, reads SQTIHQWPATLVQPVGSPLSLECTVEGTSNPNLYWYRQAAGRGLQLLFYSVGIGQISSEVPQNLSASRPQDRQFILSSKKLLLSDSGFYLCAWSVTAGELFFGEGSRLTVL.

V is TRBV30 and J is TRBJ2-7, with D perhaps matching TRBD2 (7 bases). Trimming cost V 2 bases and J 7 bases, with 18 bases left between them. The V gene's germline CDR1 is GTSNPN and CDR2 SVGIG (reference sequence). This CDR3 contains 14 residues. DNA of the CDR3: TGTGCCTGGAGTCTGGGAGCCGAGGGGGGGGAGCAGTACTTC. Protein: CAWSLGAEGGEQYF.

The V gene is TRBV7-6, the J gene TRBJ2-2; TRBD1 agrees at 9 bases. Germline V gene lookup returns CDR1 SGHVS and CDR2 FNYEAQ. The CDR3 loop spans 16 amino acids. With 5 bases clipped from V and 2 bases from J, the junction kept 6 bases outside the gene matches. Here the CDR3 DNA reads TGTGCCAGCAGCCTCCACAGGGGGCCCAACACCGGGGAGCTGTTTTTT. This gives the protein CASSLHRGPNTGELFF.

This clone appeared a single time. V is TRBV3-1 (or the pseudogene TRBV3-2) and J is TRBJ2-2; 9 nucleotides agree with TRBD2. V trimming: 0 bases; J trimming: 5 bases; junction bases outside the gene matches: 4. There are 16 residues in the CDR3. Germline V gene data show CDR1 as LGHDT and CDR2 as YNNKEL (reference sequence). Written as DNA, the CDR3 is TGTGCCAGCAGCCAAGAGGGAAGCGGGAGGACCGGGGAGCTGTTTTTT. Translated: CASSQEGSGRTGELFF.

This clone was detected only once. The chain carries TRBV6-1 and TRBJ1-1; 12 bases fit TRBD1. The trim removed 2 bases at V and 1 base at J, leaving 17 bases unmatched. The CDR3 is 21 residues long. Germline values: CDR1 MNHNS, CDR2 SASEGT. The CDR3 is CASSEFGTGGAEGRQNTEAFF. The CDR3 nucleotides are TGTGCCAGCAGTGAATTTGGGACAGGGGGCGCCGAAGGTCGTCAGAACACTGAAGCTTTCTTT.

The gene calls are TRBV5-1 and TRBJ2-7; 9 nucleotides agree with TRBD2. V lost 7 bases and J lost 5; bases outside the gene matches: 13. Per the germline V gene, CDR1 is SGHRS and CDR2 is YFSETQ. This CDR3 has 15 amino acids. The CDR3 DNA reads TGCGCCAGCCGGCTTCTTAGCGGGAGTGTACACGAGCAGTACTTC. Translating gives CASRLLSGSVHEQYF. Based on the CDR3 plus reference TRBV5-1 and TRBJ2-7, the full variable domain is KAGVTQTPRYLIKTRGQQVTLSCSPISGHRSVSWYQQTPGQGLQFLFEYFSETQRNKGNFPGRFSGRQFSNSRSEMNVSTLELGDSALYLCASRLLSGSVHEQYFGPGTRLTVT.

This chain links TRBV30 with TRBJ1-6; 8 bases line up with TRBD1. CDR3 length: 15 residues. J gave up 7 bases and V 0 bases, and 5 bases lay outside the gene matches. CDR1 is GTSNPN, CDR2 SVGIG, per germline (reference sequence). The CDR3: CAWSVRTGKNSPLHF. The CDR3 bases are TGTGCCTGGAGTGTCCGGACAGGGAAGAATTCACCCCTCCACTTT.

The gene calls are TRBV30 and TRBJ1-2; D is ambiguous. CDR3 length equals 12 residues. V was trimmed by 6 bases and J by 0 bases, leaving 8 bases between them. Germline V CDR1 and CDR2: GTSNPN, SVGIG (reference sequence). The CDR3 nucleotides are TGTGCCTGCAGCGTAACTAACTATGGCTACACCTTC. This encodes CACSVTNYGYTF.

The chain recombines TRBV6-4 with TRBJ2-1, with D hard to call. Germline loops: CDR1 MRHNA, CDR2 SNTAGT. This CDR3 is 12 amino acids long. Between the trimmed V and J ends, which lost 3 bases and 8 bases, there was a span of 8 bases. This CDR3 is CASSEREDEQFF. The CDR3 nucleotides are TGTGCCAGCAGTGAGAGAGAGGATGAGCAGTTCTTC.

V and J are TRBV4-1 and TRBJ2-7, with TRBD2 matching 7 bases. Trimming removed 1 base from V and 5 bases from J; junction bases left unmatched: 8. Germline assignment: CDR1 MGHRA and CDR2 YSYEKL. The CDR3 loop spans 15 amino acids. Written as DNA, the CDR3 is TGCGCCAGCAGCCAAGGGGCGGGAGCGCCCCACGAGCAGTACTTC. Its protein product is CASSQGAGAPHEQYF.

The chain has TRBV2 and TRBJ1-6, with D unresolved. From germline, CDR1 is SNHLY and CDR2 FYNNEI. Deletions cut 3 bases from V and 10 bases from J, with 13 bases between. CDR3 length equals 14 residues. CDR3: CASSDGRSRSPLHF. The CDR3 DNA reads TGTGCCAGCAGTGATGGCAGGTCACGATCACCCCTCCACTTT. Supplemented by reference TRBV2 and TRBJ1-6, the full variable domain reads EPEVTQTPSHQVTQMGQEVILRCVPISNHLYFYWYRQILGQKVEFLVSFYNNEISEKSEIFDDQFSVERPDGSNFTLKIRSTKLEDSAMYFCASSDGRSRSPLHFGNGTRLTVT.

The chain uses TRBV6-6 and TRBJ1-4; D gene uncertain. The V end lost 0 bases, the J end lost 11 bases, and 10 bases lay between the germline ends. This CDR3 is built from 13 residues. Germline V gives CDR1 MNHNY, CDR2 SVGAGI (reference sequence). Here the CDR3 DNA reads TGTGCCAGCAGTTACTCACCGCTCGAGAAACTGTTTTTT. This sequence encodes CASSYSPLEKLFF.

The CDR3 sequence is CASSLAGGQGSGNTIYF. CDR3 DNA sequence: TGCGCCAGCAGCTTGGCGGGAGGACAGGGCTCTGGAAACACCATATATTTT. The rearrangement uses TRBV5-1 and TRBJ1-3; 8 bases match TRBD1. Germline CDR1 and CDR2: SGHRS and YFSETQ. Germline trimming cut 0 bases from V and 0 bases from J; bases unmatched to any gene: 5. The CDR3 length is 17 residues.

The rearrangement uses TRBV27 and TRBJ2-5; the D is unclear. Trimming took off 5 bases at V and 4 bases at J, with 8 bases between the two ends. This CDR3 is 12 amino acids long. In germline, CDR1 is MNHEY, CDR2 SMNVEV (reference sequence). Here the CDR3 DNA reads TGTGCCAGCAGTCCAACCCGAGAGACCCAGTACTTC. This codes for CASSPTRETQYF.

V gene TRBV5-1 combines with J gene TRBJ2-3; the match to TRBD2 covers 7 bases. CDR3 length equals 16 residues. J lost 3 bases, V lost 0 bases, and 7 bases had no gene match. Germline V gene data show CDR1 as SGHRS and CDR2 as YFSETQ. The CDR3 DNA reads TGCGCCAGCAGCTTGGATGGGCGGGAGAGGACAGATACGCAGTATTTT. Translated: CASSLDGRERTDTQYF.

Only one count was recorded for this clone. V and J are TRBV7-8 and TRBJ2-7; 12 nucleotides agree with TRBD1. Germline-derived CDR1 and CDR2 are SGHVS and FQNEAQ. The trim removed 4 bases at V and 4 bases at J, leaving 5 bases unmatched. The CDR3 loop spans 15 amino acids. This CDR3 reads CASSSGTGGPYEQYF. For the CDR3, the DNA is TGTGCCAGCAGCTCGGGGACAGGGGGCCCGTACGAGCAGTACTTC.

The chain employs TRBV5-5 and TRBJ2-3, with TRBD2 matching 8 bases. The CDR3 is 18 amino acids. V was pared by 3 bases and J by 0 bases, with 12 bases of the junction left unmatched. Per the germline V gene, CDR1 is SGHKS and CDR2 is YYEKEE (reference sequence). The CDR3 sequence is CASSYLAGYGPSTDTQYF. The CDR3 DNA reads as TGTGCCAGCAGCTACTTAGCGGGGTACGGACCTAGCACAGATACGCAGTATTTT.

The chain combines TRBV6-5 with TRBJ2-3, with TRBD2 identical over 9 bases. This CDR3 contains 13 residues. Germline values: CDR1 MNHEY, CDR2 SVGAGI. The V segment lost 7 bases and the J segment 6 bases; nucleotides outside the gene matches: 5. Written as DNA, the CDR3 is TGTGCCAGCACCGCGGGGGGGGTCGATACGCAGTATTTT. Translating gives CASTAGGVDTQYF.

The gene calls are TRBV19 and TRBJ1-1; D gene uncertain. V dropped 9 bases and J dropped 0 bases, with 20 bases sitting between them. The V gene's germline CDR1 is LNHDA and CDR2 SQIVND (reference sequence). The CDR3 is 16 residues long. The CDR3 loop reads CASQGRVASMNTEAFF. Here the CDR3 DNA reads TGTGCCAGCCAAGGGAGGGTTGCGTCGATGAACACTGAAGCTTTCTTT.